One sample yielded the 20 T cell receptor beta chains listed below, sequenced in a study of blood T cell repertoires in COVID-19. Generated by immunoSEQ multiplex PCR, the TCRdb table keeps only in-frame clones and is missing some. The table includes some 260,000 clones, 80% to 90% detected once. The specimen was PBMCs or T cells enriched from blood (not recorded which). Receptors were obtained from a man between 25 and 39 years old with acute COVID-19.

The rearrangement joins TRBV11-3 to TRBJ1-1; 7 bases are shared with TRBD1. This CDR3 comprises 14 residues. V trimming: 5 bases; J trimming: 6 bases; junction bases outside the gene matches: 9. The germline V gene has CDR1 SGHNT and CDR2 YENEEA. DNA of the CDR3: TGTGCCAGCAGCCGGACTTACAGGGGCTCTGAAGCTTTCTTT. It translates to CASSRTYRGSEAFF.

The chain joins TRBV29-1 to TRBJ2-1, with D possibly matching TRBD2 (6 bases). The CDR3 extends over 14 amino acids. V shed 1 base and J shed 4 bases, with 11 bases lying between them. Germline CDR1 SQVTM, CDR2 ANQGSEA. Here the CDR3 reads CSVEGRGGYNEQFF. As DNA, the CDR3 is TGCAGCGTTGAAGGGAGGGGTGGGTACAATGAGCAGTTCTTC.

The chain combines TRBV4-2 with TRBJ1-2; D might be TRBD1 (6 bases). The CDR3 has 14 amino acids. Germline CDR1 reads LGHNA; CDR2 reads YNFKEQ. V lost 0 bases and J 6 bases, leaving 11 bases between the germline ends. The CDR3 DNA reads TGTGCCAGCAGCCAAGATGGGGGGGACAATGGCTACACCTTC. Translation gives CASSQDGGDNGYTF.

This clone is a singleton in its sample. CDR3 region: CASSQEGDRGHIYEQYV. As DNA, the CDR3 is TGTGCCAGCAGCCAAGAAGGGGACAGGGGGCATATCTACGAGCAGTACGTC. The chain links TRBV3-1 (or the pseudogene TRBV3-2) to TRBJ2-7; 12 nucleotides align to TRBD1. This CDR3 is built from 17 residues. Germline loops: CDR1 LGHDT, CDR2 YNNKEL (reference sequence). Trimming took 0 bases from V and 3 from J; bases not matched to a gene: 6.

The J gene is TRBJ2-1, the V gene TRBV30, with 8 bases fitting TRBD1. Looked up from germline, CDR1 is GTSNPN and CDR2 is SVGIG (reference sequence). The CDR3 is 13 amino acids. V lost 3 bases, J lost 7 bases, and 5 bases stayed unmatched. CDR3 protein: CAWRQGAWNEQFF. The CDR3 nucleotides read TGTGCCTGGAGGCAGGGGGCATGGAATGAGCAGTTCTTC.

The rearrangement links TRBV6-5 to TRBJ2-7; 7 bases are a match to TRBD1. Per the germline V gene, CDR1 is MNHEY and CDR2 is SVGAGI. J was trimmed by 3 bases and V by 5 bases; bases with no gene match: 7. This CDR3 has 14 amino acids. CDR3 sequence: CASSKIGQDYEQYV. CDR3 nucleotide sequence: TGTGCCAGCAGTAAAATAGGACAGGACTACGAGCAGTACGTC.

J is TRBJ1-1 and V is TRBV28; D remains unclear. Germline V gene sequence: CDR1 MDHEN, CDR2 SYDVKM. V was trimmed by 2 bases and J by 2 bases, leaving 9 bases between them. This CDR3 is 14 amino acids long. The CDR3 is CASSLVAPNTEAFF. The CDR3 DNA reads TGTGCCAGCAGTTTAGTCGCGCCTAACACTGAAGCTTTCTTT.

The chain employs TRBV27 and TRBJ2-1; D remains ambiguous. The CDR3 is 15 amino acids. V was clipped by 4 bases and J by 0 bases, with 10 bases between them. Germline lookup yields CDR1 MNHEY and CDR2 SMNVEV (reference sequence). CDR3 in amino acids: CASSSAVSSYNEQFF. The CDR3 region has the DNA TGTGCCAGCAGTTCCGCGGTCAGCTCCTACAATGAGCAGTTCTTC.

V and J are TRBV12-3 or TRBV12-4 and TRBJ1-3; D gene uncertain. Trimming took off 3 bases at V and 6 bases at J, with 9 bases between the two ends. This CDR3 has 13 residues. The chain's CDR3 is CASSFRRENTIYF. CDR3 bases: TGTGCCAGCAGTTTCAGACGGGAAAACACCATATATTTT.

J is TRBJ2-1 and V is TRBV11-2, with 9 bases that match TRBD1. This CDR3 spans 15 amino acids. Germline V gives CDR1 SGHAT, CDR2 FQNNGV. V shed 1 base, J shed 4 bases, and the junction held 2 bases outside the gene matches. Here the CDR3 reads CASSLGQGGYNEQFF. The CDR3 DNA reads as TGTGCCAGCAGCTTAGGACAGGGGGGATACAATGAGCAGTTCTTC.

The chain links TRBV2 to TRBJ1-2; D might be TRBD1 (6 bases). Trimming shortened V by 6 bases and J by 4 bases, and 12 bases separated the two germline ends. The CDR3 loop spans 13 amino acids. Germline assignment: CDR1 SNHLY and CDR2 FYNNEI. Written as DNA, the CDR3 is TGTGCCAGCAGGTCGGGACAAGTCTATGGCTACACCTTC. Its protein product is CASRSGQVYGYTF.

The chain recombines TRBV19 with TRBJ2-2, with D possibly being TRBD1 (6 bases). From germline, CDR1 is LNHDA and CDR2 SQIVND (reference sequence). V was pared by 4 bases and J by 8 bases, with 11 bases between. The CDR3 has 13 residues. The CDR3 DNA is TGTGCCAGTAGTAGGCTCAGGGGTGGGGAGCTGTTTTTT. The encoded protein is CASSRLRGGELFF.

In its sample, this clone was seen a few times. J is TRBJ2-1 and V is TRBV4-1, with 12 bases fitting TRBD2. The V and J ends lost 8 bases and 0 bases, in that order; junction bases with no gene match: 14. The CDR3 has 19 residues. Germline assignment: CDR1 MGHRA and CDR2 YSYEKL. This chain's CDR3 is CASSLMPSGGGSSYNEQFF. CDR3 nucleotides: TGCGCCAGCTCTTTAATGCCTAGCGGGGGGGGGAGCTCCTACAATGAGCAGTTCTTC.

The chain couples TRBV6-2 or TRBV6-3 to TRBJ1-2; tentative D call: TRBD1 (5 bases). Between the trimmed V and J ends, which lost 0 bases and 4 bases, there was a span of 12 bases. The length of the CDR3 is 15 residues. Germline CDR1 MNHEY, CDR2 SVGEGT. The DNA of the CDR3 is TGTGCCAGCAGTTACTCGCGGCCAGGGTCCTATGGCTACACCTTC. It yields the protein CASSYSRPGSYGYTF.

V is TRBV5-1 and J is TRBJ2-3, with 14 bases aligning to TRBD2. Trimming removed 0 bases from V and 1 base from J; junction bases left unmatched: 10. The CDR3 length is 20 residues. Germline CDR1 is SGHRS and CDR2 is YFSETQ. CDR3 sequence: CASSLAGTSGGPRGTDTQYF. In nucleotides, the CDR3 is TGCGCCAGCAGCTTGGCCGGGACTAGCGGGGGACCTCGGGGCACAGATACGCAGTATTTT. The variable domain in full, with the rest retrieved from reference TRBV5-1 and TRBJ2-3, is KAGVTQTPRYLIKTRGQQVTLSCSPISGHRSVSWYQQTPGQGLQFLFEYFSETQRNKGNFPGRFSGRQFSNSRSEMNVSTLELGDSALYLCASSLAGTSGGPRGTDTQYFGPGTRLTVL.

The rearrangement joins TRBV7-8 to TRBJ1-1; D remains ambiguous. Germline assignment: CDR1 SGHVS and CDR2 FQNEAQ. This CDR3 comprises 13 residues. V dropped 1 base and J dropped 1 base, with 4 bases sitting between them. CDR3 sequence reads: CASSLVRNTEAFF. DNA for the CDR3: TGTGCCAGCAGCTTAGTTAGGAACACTGAAGCTTTCTTT.

This chain uses TRBV27 with TRBJ1-5; D call uncertain. The V end lost 5 bases, the J end lost 0 bases, and 8 bases lay between the germline ends. CDR3 length: 14 residues. The germline V gene has CDR1 MNHEY and CDR2 SMNVEV (reference sequence). For the CDR3, the DNA is TGTGCCAGCAGTCCGTCTTATAGCAATCAGCCCCAGCATTTT. The encoded protein is CASSPSYSNQPQHF.

V and J are TRBV6-5 and TRBJ1-4, with no clear D. There are 14 residues in the CDR3. Germline lookup yields CDR1 MNHEY and CDR2 SVGAGI. With 6 bases removed from V and 0 bases from J, the gap between germline ends came to 8 bases. The CDR3 sequence: CASRDSPTNEKLFF. In DNA form, the CDR3 reads TGTGCCAGCAGGGATAGCCCAACTAATGAAAAACTGTTTTTT.

The rearrangement links TRBV4-1 to TRBJ2-3; D unclear. The length of the CDR3 is 14 residues. Deletions cut 0 bases from V and 0 bases from J, with 4 bases between. Germline lookup yields CDR1 MGHRA and CDR2 YSYEKL. The CDR3 DNA is TGCGCCAGCAGCCAAGAGGCTAGCACAGATACGCAGTATTTT. Its protein is CASSQEASTDTQYF.

The rearrangement links TRBV11-2 to TRBJ2-1; 7 bases match TRBD2. Germline assignment: CDR1 SGHAT and CDR2 FQNNGV. Trimming cost V 5 bases and J 7 bases; bases outside gene matches: 14. The CDR3 length is 16 residues. This CDR3 reads CASSPRGWGGENEQFF. In DNA, the CDR3 is TGTGCCAGCAGCCCACGCGGCTGGGGGGGTGAGAATGAGCAGTTCTTC.